These 22 T cell receptor beta chains came from one sample sequenced in a study of CD8+ T cells in alopecia areata. The treatment: oral pan-JAK inhibitor, 5-10 mg twice daily. As the sequencing template, cDNA was produced by extracting RNA and reverse transcribing it. Assay: immunoSEQ multiplex PCR; the TCRdb copy retains only in-frame clones and omits some. The data hold 120,000 or so clones, with about 54% observed a single time. Sequenced material: CD8+ T cells sorted from blood, taken at week 4, from a patient treated with tofacitinib. All receptors come from a human donor with alopecia areata.

This chain links TRBV9 with TRBJ2-7; D gene unclear. Trimming removed 0 bases at V and 0 bases at J, with 4 bases between. Germline-derived CDR1 and CDR2 are SGDLS and YYNGEE. There are 13 residues in the CDR3. The chain's CDR3 is CASSVEPSYEQYF. The DNA of the CDR3 is TGTGCCAGCAGCGTAGAACCCTCCTACGAGCAGTACTTC.

The chain has TRBV7-3 and TRBJ1-4, with a weak D call TRBD1 (5 bases). The CDR3 contains 13 residues. Between the trimmed V and J ends, which lost 0 bases and 8 bases, there was a span of 7 bases. In germline, CDR1 is SGHTA, CDR2 FQGTGA. The CDR3 bases are TGTGCCAGCAGCTTAACTTGGGGGGAAAAACTGTTTTTT. It yields the protein CASSLTWGEKLFF.

This chain links TRBV13 with TRBJ2-5, with TRBD1 matching 7 bases. This CDR3 region has 16 residues. Germline CDR1 reads PRHDT; CDR2 reads FYEKMQ (reference sequence). Trimming cost V 3 bases and J 4 bases; bases outside gene matches: 11. The CDR3 nucleotides are TGTGCCAGCAGCTTCGGTGGGACAGCCGGAACAGAGACCCAGTACTTC. It specifies CASSFGGTAGTETQYF.

The gene calls are TRBV27 and TRBJ2-7, with D unclear. The CDR3 sequence is 15 residues long. Germline V CDR1 and CDR2: MNHEY, SMNVEV (reference sequence). The V end was cut by 6 bases, the J end by 6 bases, with 21 bases between. In nucleotides, the CDR3 is TGTGCCAGCAGCCCTTTGGGGTCCATCTCCAGCGAGCAGTACTTC. This encodes CASSPLGSISSEQYF.

This chain connects TRBV9 to TRBJ2-3, with D unresolved. V gave up 4 bases and J gave up 5 bases, with 11 bases separating them. CDR1 and CDR2 (germline): SGDLS, YYNGEE. The CDR3 sequence is 13 residues long. The CDR3 is CASSSVVVDTQYF. DNA for the CDR3: TGTGCCAGCAGCTCGGTTGTTGTAGATACGCAGTATTTT.

The V call is TRBV4-1, the J call TRBJ1-2; possible D gene TRBD1, 6 bases. The CDR3 length is 15 residues. The germline V gene encodes CDR1 MGHRA and CDR2 YSYEKL. With 1 base removed from V and 5 bases from J, the gap between germline ends came to 14 bases. CDR3 protein: CASSQGQAVEYGYTF. The CDR3 coding sequence is TGCGCCAGCAGCCAAGGACAGGCCGTAGAGTATGGCTACACCTTC.

CDR3 nucleotides: TGTGCCTGGAGAGGTCCCAATGAGCAGTTCTTC. Translating gives CAWRGPNEQFF. The chain employs TRBV30 and TRBJ2-1, with unresolved D. The germline gives CDR1 GTSNPN, CDR2 SVGIG (reference sequence). The CDR3 sequence is 11 residues long. Trimming removed 3 bases from V and 6 bases from J, with 6 bases in between.

The chain has TRBV27 and TRBJ2-5, with D tentatively TRBD2 (7 bases). The length of the CDR3 is 14 residues. Germline V gene sequence: CDR1 MNHEY, CDR2 SMNVEV (reference sequence). The germline V and J ends were trimmed by 2 bases and 5 bases, with 12 bases remaining between them. As DNA, the CDR3 is TGTGCCAGCAGTTTAGTGGGGGGGCCGGAGACCCAGTACTTC. As protein: CASSLVGGPETQYF.

The chain couples TRBV30 to TRBJ2-2; 13 nucleotides line up with TRBD2. CDR1 is GTSNPN, CDR2 SVGIG, per germline (reference sequence). The CDR3 loop spans 16 amino acids. V trimming: 3 bases; J trimming: 8 bases; junction bases outside the gene matches: 9. CDR3 sequence (DNA): TGTGCCTGGAGCGATGGACTAGCGGGGGAGGAAGGGGAGCTGTTTTTT. Protein sequence: CAWSDGLAGEEGELFF.

The chain uses TRBV13 and TRBJ2-3, with 10 positions matching TRBD1. This CDR3 region has 14 residues. CDR1 and CDR2 from the germline V gene are PRHDT and FYEKMQ (reference sequence). The V gene end was trimmed by 5 bases and the J gene end by 4 bases; junction bases not matched to a gene: 3. CDR3 sequence reads: CASSRGQGADTQYF. The CDR3 coding sequence is TGTGCCAGCAGCCGAGGACAGGGGGCAGATACGCAGTATTTT.

The chain employs TRBV27 and TRBJ2-1; 10 nucleotides agree with TRBD2. After removal of 2 bases from V and 8 bases from J, the junction contained 6 bases not matched to a gene. Germline V gene sequence: CDR1 MNHEY, CDR2 SMNVEV (reference sequence). This CDR3 is 15 amino acids long. The DNA of the CDR3 is TGTGCCAGCAGTTTAGGGGCTAGCGGGGGCGATGAGCAGTTCTTC. Its translation is CASSLGASGGDEQFF.

The chain carries TRBV30 and TRBJ2-3; TRBD1 might be the D (6 bases). Germline CDR1 is GTSNPN and CDR2 is SVGIG (reference sequence). This CDR3 comprises 14 residues. The ends were cut back, 8 bases at V and 6 bases at J, with 21 bases in the middle. CDR3 in DNA: TGTGCCGCGTCTTTGACAGGCCTTGGGGATACGCAGTATTTT. This translates into CAASLTGLGDTQYF.

V usage is TRBV29-1 and J usage is TRBJ2-5; D is unresolved. The tail of the sequence fits TRBJ2-7 better, so the J call may be wrong. Looked up from germline, CDR1 is SQVTM and CDR2 is ANQGSEA. The CDR3 has 12 residues. The CDR3 spells CSVEIRFYEQYF. In DNA form, the CDR3 reads TGCAGCGTTGAAATCCGGTTCTACGAGCAGTACTTC.

In this sample, this clone turned up a few times. The CDR3 DNA sequence: TGCAGCGTTGTGGGACAGGGTTTCTTT. It is translated as CSVVGQGFF. J is TRBJ1-1 and V is TRBV29-1; 9 positions match TRBD1. The CDR3 length is 9 residues. The trim removed 4 bases at V and 13 bases at J, leaving 1 base unmatched. Germline V gene data show CDR1 as SQVTM and CDR2 as ANQGSEA.

This clone was detected a few times. The chain couples TRBV7-2 to TRBJ2-1; perhaps TRBD2 as D (6 bases). The CDR3 has 15 amino acids. The germline V and J ends were trimmed by 5 bases and 7 bases, with 18 bases remaining between them. The germline gives CDR1 SGHTA, CDR2 FQGNSA. For the CDR3, the DNA is TGTGCCAGCAGCATCGGGCACCGGGGGTGGAATGAGCAGTTCTTC. This translates into CASSIGHRGWNEQFF.

The chain has TRBV19 and TRBJ2-1; D ambiguous. Looked up from germline, CDR1 is LNHDA and CDR2 is SQIVND (reference sequence). This CDR3 has 16 residues. V was clipped by 7 bases and J by 5 bases, with 21 bases between them. The CDR3 spells CASNSPFGDRHNEQFF. The CDR3 bases are TGTGCCAGTAACTCTCCTTTTGGGGATCGGCACAATGAGCAGTTCTTC. Based on the CDR3 plus reference TRBV19 and TRBJ2-1, the full variable domain is DGGITQSPKYLFRKEGQNVTLSCEQNLNHDAMYWYRQDPGQGLRLIYYSQIVNDFQKGDIAEGYSVSREKKESFPLTVTSAQKNPTAFYLCASNSPFGDRHNEQFFGPGTRLTVL.

The chain couples TRBV5-1 to TRBJ2-7; TRBD2 matches 7 bases. The junction had 7 bases not matched to a gene; V was cut back by 2 bases and J by 2 bases. Germline V CDR1 and CDR2: SGHRS, YFSETQ. This CDR3 has 15 residues. In DNA, the CDR3 is TGCGCCAGCAGCTTTACAGGCGGGGGAACCTACGAGCAGTACTTC. Its translation: CASSFTGGGTYEQYF.

This clone was detected only a few times. The V call is TRBV7-9, the J call TRBJ2-7; D not resolved. The ends were cut back, 0 bases at V and 2 bases at J, with 11 bases in the middle. Germline CDR1 and CDR2: SEHNR and FQNEAQ (reference sequence). This CDR3 contains 15 residues. The CDR3 sequence is CASSLAGRKTYEQYF. The DNA for the CDR3 is TGTGCCAGCAGCTTAGCGGGCAGAAAGACCTACGAGCAGTACTTC.

This clone showed up just a few times. This sequence joins TRBV27 and TRBJ1-5; no clear D gene. The CDR3 has 12 amino acids. The V end was cut by 8 bases, the J end by 1 base, with 6 bases between. The germline gives CDR1 MNHEY, CDR2 SMNVEV (reference sequence). The CDR3 spells CASGWSNQPQHF. CDR3 sequence (DNA): TGTGCCAGCGGCTGGAGCAATCAGCCCCAGCATTTT.

The chain couples TRBV30 to TRBJ1-1; D gene uncertain. Germline CDR1 GTSNPN, CDR2 SVGIG (reference sequence). The CDR3 loop spans 11 amino acids. The V end was cut by 6 bases, the J end by 0 bases, with 5 bases between. CDR3 DNA sequence: TGTGCCTGTCTTCTGAACACTGAAGCTTTCTTT. Residues: CACLLNTEAFF.

This clone was seen only a few times. V gene TRBV7-9 combines with J gene TRBJ1-2; TRBD1 might be the D (6 bases). Trimming pared 2 bases from V and 8 bases from J, leaving 15 bases between. CDR3 length: 14 amino acids. Germline V gives CDR1 SEHNR, CDR2 FQNEAQ (reference sequence). CDR3 sequence reads: CASSLTDKGEGYTF. The CDR3 bases are TGTGCCAGCAGCTTAACGGATAAGGGGGAAGGCTACACCTTC.

The rearrangement uses TRBV7-8 and TRBJ2-3, with 10 nucleotides matching TRBD2. This CDR3 has 14 residues. With V trimmed by 3 bases and J by 4 bases, 1 base remained unmatched. Germline loops: CDR1 SGHVS, CDR2 FQNEAQ. The CDR3 sequence: CASSFLAGADTQYF. As DNA, the CDR3 is TGTGCCAGCAGCTTCCTAGCGGGGGCAGATACGCAGTATTTT.